This T cell receptor beta chain was identified in a study of lymphopenia after photon versus proton radiotherapy. Sequencing used immunoSEQ multiplex PCR; TCRdb keeps in-frame clones, though not all of them. The sample includes under 75,000 clones, 85% to 95% of them seen just once. From germline, CDR1 is SGHAT and CDR2 FQNNGV. The CDR3 has 14 amino acids. V lost 2 bases and J lost 8, with 12 bases in between. Sample: peripheral blood, taken from a patient treated with photon-based radiotherapy. The sequence derives from a woman in her 40s with cholangiocarcinoma. This chain links TRBV11-2 with TRBJ1-4; the D is unclear. CDR3 amino acids: CASSLRRDREKLFF. The CDR3 DNA follows: TGTGCCAGCAGCTTAAGAAGAGACCGAGAAAAACTGTTTTTT.